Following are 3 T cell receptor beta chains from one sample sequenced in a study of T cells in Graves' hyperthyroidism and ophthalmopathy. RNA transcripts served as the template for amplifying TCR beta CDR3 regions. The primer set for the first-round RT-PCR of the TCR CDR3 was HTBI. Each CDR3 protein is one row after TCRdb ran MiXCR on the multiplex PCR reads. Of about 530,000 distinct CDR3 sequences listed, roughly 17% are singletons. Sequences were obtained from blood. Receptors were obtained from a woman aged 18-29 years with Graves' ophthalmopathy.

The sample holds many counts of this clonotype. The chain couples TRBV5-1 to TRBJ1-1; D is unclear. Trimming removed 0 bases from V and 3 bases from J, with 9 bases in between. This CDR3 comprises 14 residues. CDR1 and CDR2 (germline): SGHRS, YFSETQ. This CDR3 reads CASSLGTAYTEAFF. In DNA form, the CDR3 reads TGCGCCAGCAGCTTGGGGACGGCCTACACTGAAGCTTTCTTT.

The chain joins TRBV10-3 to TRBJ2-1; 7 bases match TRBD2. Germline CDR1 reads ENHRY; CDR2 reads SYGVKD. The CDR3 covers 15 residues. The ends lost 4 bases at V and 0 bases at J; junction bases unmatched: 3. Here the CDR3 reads CAISGGGGSYNEQFF. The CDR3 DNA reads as TGTGCCATCAGTGGGGGGGGAGGCTCCTACAATGAGCAGTTCTTC.

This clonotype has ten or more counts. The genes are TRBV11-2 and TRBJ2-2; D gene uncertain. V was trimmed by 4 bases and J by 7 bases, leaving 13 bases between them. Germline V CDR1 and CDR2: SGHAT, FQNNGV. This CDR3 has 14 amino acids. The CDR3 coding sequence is TGTGCCAGCAGCTCCGAGACAAGGCGCGGGGAGCTGTTTTTT. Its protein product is CASSSETRRGELFF.